Reported below is one T cell receptor (beta chain). Its target is unknown. Germline V gives CDR1 MNHEY, CDR2 SVGAGI. V lost 6 bases, J lost 8 bases, and 13 bases lay in between. The CDR3 consists of 12 residues. Clones were sequenced by immunoSEQ multiplex PCR, and TCRdb holds only the in-frame ones, with some missing. The sample has 100,000 to 150,000 clones, roughly 90% seen once. The entry originates in a study of T cell responses to AZD1222 COVID-19 vaccine. Study-wide results and limits: Females made up more of the donors, who were largely white British, and clonal diversity may have come out too low. At baseline, seropositivity was found in only six or seven AZD1222 recipients. In the spike-specific TCR repertoire, nearly half reportedly target unmutated variant regions. Spike as a whole was targeted by vaccine-associated CD4 TCRs, dominant at 160-218 and 743-854.

The origin of this receptor is an adult in good health. The source material was peripheral blood, sampled on day 0 of AZD1222 vaccination. The gene calls are TRBV6-5 and TRBJ1-2; D is possibly TRBD1 (5 bases). CDR3 nucleotide sequence: TGTGCCAGCAGGGGGCAGGTAGAAGGCTACACCTTC. The encoded protein is CASRGQVEGYTF.